The 4 T cell receptor beta chains given below trace back to one sample, sequenced in a study of blood T cell repertoires in COVID-19. The repertoire was sequenced with immunoSEQ multiplex PCR; TCRdb's copy has only in-frame clones and lacks some. This table holds 100,000 to 150,000 clones, under 85% found once. Sequenced: peripheral blood. All receptors derive from a man aged 55-75 years with acute or convalescent COVID-19.

The chain combines TRBV6-1 with TRBJ1-5, with unresolved D. The CDR3 is 16 residues long. The V end lost 4 bases, the J end lost 6 bases, and 19 bases lay between the germline ends. The germline CDR1 and CDR2 sequences are MNHNS and SASEGT. CDR3 sequence (DNA): TGTGCCAGCAGTGCCAGATCCGGCGGAGTGGGTCAGCCCCAGCATTTT. Its protein is CASSARSGGVGQPQHF.

V gene TRBV7-2 combines with J gene TRBJ2-7; 12 bases are shared with TRBD2. V gave up 5 bases and J gave up 6 bases; unmatched junction bases: 5. Germline V gives CDR1 SGHTA, CDR2 FQGNSA. This CDR3 region has 14 residues. CDR3 in DNA: TGTGCCAGCAGCCATACTAGCGGGAGGACCGAGCAGTACTTC. Amino acids: CASSHTSGRTEQYF. The variable domain in full, with the rest retrieved from reference TRBV7-2 and TRBJ2-7, is GAGVSQSPSNKVTEKGKDVELRCDPISGHTALYWYRQSLGQGLEFLIYFQGNSAPDKSGLPSDRFSAERTGGSVSTLTIQRTQQEDSAVYLCASSHTSGRTEQYFGPGTRLTVT.

This chain joins TRBV6-6 and TRBJ1-5; D possibly corresponds to TRBD1 (6 bases). V lost 5 bases and J lost 8, with 19 bases in between. The germline gives CDR1 MNHNY, CDR2 SVGAGI (reference sequence). CDR3 size: 15 residues. The CDR3 DNA reads as TGTGCCAGCAGTCCGTGGACAGTTCCTCTGAAGCCCCAGCATTTT. It encodes CASSPWTVPLKPQHF.

This clone turned up a few times. The chain combines TRBV18 with TRBJ1-4; weak D call: TRBD1 (5 bases). Between the trimmed V and J ends, which lost 6 bases and 8 bases, there was a span of 16 bases. This CDR3 comprises 14 residues. From germline, CDR1 is KGHSH and CDR2 LQKENI. This CDR3 is CASSTRAGEEKLFF. CDR3 sequence (DNA): TGTGCCAGCTCCACCCGGGCGGGGGAGGAAAAACTGTTTTTT.